The next 8 T cell receptor beta chains were all read from a single sample in a study of shared clonotypes between healthy human individuals. This table comes from immunoSEQ multiplex PCR, and its TCRdb copy is limited to in-frame clones, with some not included. The data hold over 950,000 clones, with roughly 80% observed a single time. The material sequenced was memory CD4+ T cells from PBMCs. Subset defined: CD45RA-negative fraction. The receptors derive from a man aged 18 to 29 in good health. Some clones in this sample may be carry-over from other donors' samples.

In its sample, this clone was seen a few times. The rearrangement uses TRBV30 and TRBJ2-3, with 8 bases aligning to TRBD2. The CDR3 has 14 amino acids. Trimming at V came to 3 bases and at J to 7 bases, leaving 9 bases not matched to a gene. Germline lookup yields CDR1 GTSNPN and CDR2 SVGIG (reference sequence). The CDR3 region has the DNA TGTGCCTGGAGAACTAGCGGCGGGTTGTATACGCAGTATTTT. It encodes CAWRTSGGLYTQYF.

With regard to this clone: A much bigger clone sits one base away, suggesting this may be a read error. The chain is built from TRBV5-1 and TRBJ1-1; a weak D match, TRBD1 (5 bases). V was pared by 2 bases and J by 1 base, with 24 bases between. Germline values: CDR1 SGHRS, CDR2 YFSETQ. The CDR3 spans 19 residues. CDR3 amino acids: CASSFWPGDSTDSNTEAFF. Written as DNA, the CDR3 is TGCGCCAGCAGCTTCTGGCCGGGAGACTCGACAGATTCGAACACTGAAGCTTTCTTT. Drawing the rest from reference TRBV5-1 and TRBJ1-1, the complete variable domain is KAGVTQTPRYLIKTRGQQVTLSCSPISGHRSVSWYQQTPGQGLQFLFEYFSETQRNKGNFPGRFSGRQFSNSRSEMNVSTLELGDSALYLCASSFWPGDSTDSNTEAFFGQGTRLTVV.

The gene calls are TRBV7-3 and TRBJ2-2; 9 bases are a match to TRBD2. The CDR3 length is 17 residues. V dropped 5 bases and J dropped 0; count of bases not matched to a gene: 7. Germline CDR1 SGHTA, CDR2 FQGTGA. The CDR3 DNA reads TGTGCCAGCAGCCCGTGGTCTAGCGGGACGAACACCGGGGAGCTGTTTTTT. This translates into CASSPWSSGTNTGELFF. The full variable domain, its missing parts supplied by reference TRBV7-3 and TRBJ2-2, is GAGVSQTPSNKVTEKGKYVELRCDPISGHTALYWYRQSLGQGPEFLIYFQGTGAADDSGLPNDRFFAVRPEGSVSTLKIQRTERGDSAVYLCASSPWSSGTNTGELFFGEGSRLTVL.

The gene calls are TRBV7-8 and TRBJ1-3, with D possibly matching TRBD1 (5 bases). Per the germline V gene, CDR1 is SGHVS and CDR2 is FQNEAQ. V was shortened by 5 bases and J by 4 bases, with 15 bases between the two germline ends. The CDR3 totals 15 residues. CDR3 protein: CASSERDGAGNTIYF. For the CDR3, the DNA is TGTGCCAGCAGCGAAAGGGACGGAGCCGGAAACACCATATATTTT.

The chain is built from TRBV19 and TRBJ1-1; weak D call: TRBD1 (6 bases). V dropped 3 bases and J dropped 5 bases, with 13 bases sitting between them. There are 14 residues in the CDR3. Germline assignment: CDR1 LNHDA and CDR2 SQIVND (reference sequence). The CDR3 sequence is CASSMGARWTEAFF. The CDR3, as DNA: TGTGCCAGTAGTATGGGGGCGCGGTGGACTGAAGCTTTCTTT. The variable domain in full, completed from reference TRBV19 and TRBJ1-1, reads DGGITQSPKYLFRKEGQNVTLSCEQNLNHDAMYWYRQDPGQGLRLIYYSQIVNDFQKGDIAEGYSVSREKKESFPLTVTSAQKNPTAFYLCASSMGARWTEAFFGQGTRLTVV.

The gene calls are TRBV5-8 and TRBJ2-7; a weak D match, TRBD1 (5 bases). The germline V gene has CDR1 SGHTS and CDR2 YDEGEE. V was pared by 4 bases and J by 2 bases, with 16 bases between. This CDR3 is 15 amino acids long. CDR3 nucleotide sequence: TGTGCCAGCAGCCCGCAGGGATCGCGCCCCTACGAGCAGTACTTC. Protein product: CASSPQGSRPYEQYF.

CDR3 residues: CASSPLLPGYTF. CDR3 DNA sequence: TGTGCCAGCAGTCCCCTTCTACCCGGCTACACCTTC. J is TRBJ1-2 and V is TRBV28; D remains ambiguous. This CDR3 region has 12 residues. Germline assignment: CDR1 MDHEN and CDR2 SYDVKM. Trimming left V 5 bases short and J 8 bases short, with 12 bases between.

CDR3 DNA: TGTGCCAGCACTACCTCGGCCCCCTACGAGCAGTACTTC. As protein: CASTTSAPYEQYF. The chain recombines TRBV28 with TRBJ2-7; no firm D call. The V and J ends lost 7 bases and 2 bases respectively, with 12 bases between them. The CDR3 has 13 residues. The germline V gene encodes CDR1 MDHEN and CDR2 SYDVKM.